These T cell receptor beta chains were read from a single sample in a study of shared clonotypes between healthy human individuals. Assay used: immunoSEQ multiplex PCR; TCRdb lists only in-frame clones, some missing. The table records 300,000 to 350,000 clones, 73% of them present only once. Sequencing input: memory CD4+ T cells sorted from blood. All receptors derive from a man aged 25-40 years in good health. Both conserved end residues are part of each CDR3. The order of the fields is D gene, J gene, V gene, clone size, CDR3 DNA, CDR3 protein. The D gene is left open where the match is weak. Clone size is not always given. Where it is, it says once, few, many or a class for expanded clones.

TRBD2	TRBJ2-2	TRBV14	NA	TGTGCCAGCAGCCAAGAAGGGAGGGCCGGGGAGCTGTTTTTT	CASSQEGRAGELFF
NA	TRBJ1-4	TRBV2	few	TGTGCCAGCAAGCAGACAACTAATGAAAAACTGTTTTTT	CASKQTTNEKLFF
NA	TRBJ1-5	TRBV6-6	once	TGTGCCAGCAGTACTGGGTCGGCAAGCAATCAGCCCCAGCATTTT	CASSTGSASNQPQHF
NA	TRBJ2-6	TRBV10-3	once	TGTGCCATCAGTTCTCGGGAGGCCAACGTCCTGACTTTC	CAISSREANVLTF
TRBD2	TRBJ2-7	TRBV29-1	NA	TGCAGCGTTGAGGTTCTCAGCGGGAGTCGAGGCGAGCAGTACTTC	CSVEVLSGSRGEQYF
TRBD1	TRBJ2-5	TRBV7-3	NA	TGTGCCAGCAGCCCATGGACAGGGCGGACTCAAACTGAGACCCAGTACTTC	CASSPWTGRTQTETQYF
TRBD1	TRBJ1-5	TRBV19	NA	TGTGCCAGTAGGGGGATTCGACAGGGGAACAATCAGCCCCAGCATTTT	CASRGIRQGNNQPQHF
TRBD1	TRBJ2-1	TRBV7-2	NA	TGTGCCAGCAGCCAGGGACAGGGTGGAAGGGAGCAGTTCTTC	CASSQGQGGREQFF
TRBD1	TRBJ2-2	TRBV7-2	NA	TGTGCCAGCAGCTTAAGGGGACAGGGAAACACCGGGGAGCTGTTTTTT	CASSLRGQGNTGELFF
NA	TRBJ1-1	TRBV4-2	NA	TGTGCCAGCAGCCTCGACCCCCACCTGAACACTGAAGCTTTCTTT	CASSLDPHLNTEAFF
TRBD1	TRBJ2-7	TRBV15	NA	TGTGCCACCAGCAGAGGGACAGGGAGCTCCTACGAGCAGTACTTC	CATSRGTGSSYEQYF
NA	TRBJ2-5	TRBV7-2	NA	TGTGCCAGCATTCCTCAGCGAGGGAAAGCCCAGTACTTC	CASIPQRGKAQYF
TRBD1	TRBJ1-3	TRBV5-1	NA	TGCGCCAGCAGCACCGGACAGGCCCAAAACACCATATATTTT	CASSTGQAQNTIYF
TRBD1	TRBJ1-4	TRBV13	NA	TGTGCCAGCAGCCGAAACCGGGACAGGGGTGAAAAACTGTTTTTT	CASSRNRDRGEKLFF
TRBD2	TRBJ2-3	TRBV13	once	TGTGCCAGCAGCTTATACGTAGCGGGGACATTCACAGATACGCAGTATTTT	CASSLYVAGTFTDTQYF
NA	TRBJ1-1	TRBV7-8	NA	TGTGCCAGCAGCTTAATTCGCGGGAACACTGAAGCTTTCTTT	CASSLIRGNTEAFF
NA	TRBJ2-7	TRBV4-1	few	TGCGCCAGCAGCCAACTGGCGATGACCTACGAGCAGTACTTC	CASSQLAMTYEQYF
NA	TRBJ1-1	TRBV30	NA	TGTGCCTGGAGTAGGACAGCGGGTGAAGCTTTCTTT	CAWSRTAGEAFF
TRBD2	TRBJ2-3	TRBV29-1	NA	TGCAGCGTGGGAGGGCGAGGAGATACGCAGTATTTT	CSVGGRGDTQYF
TRBD2	TRBJ2-2	TRBV18	NA	TGTGCCAGCTCAGTGACTAGCGGCCCATCCACCGGGGAGCTGTTTTTT	CASSVTSGPSTGELFF
NA	TRBJ1-4	TRBV27	NA	TGTGCCAGCAGTCCCCCGGGGAGGGTAAGATCGGAAAAACTGTTTTTT	CASSPPGRVRSEKLFF
NA	TRBJ2-2	TRBV18	few	TGTGCCAGCTCACCCAGACGGGAGACCGGGGAGCTGTTTTTT	CASSPRRETGELFF
NA	TRBJ2-1	TRBV11-3	NA	TGTGCCAGCAGCTTAATAGCAACGGGTGAGCAGTTCTTC	CASSLIATGEQFF
NA	TRBJ1-1	TRBV29-1	NA	TGCAGCTCTGGAGGGAACAAGAACACTGAAGCTTTCTTT	CSSGGNKNTEAFF
TRBD2	TRBJ2-7	TRBV29-1	NA	TGCAGCGTGGGCGGGAAGCGGGGCTCCTACGAGCAGTACTTC	CSVGGKRGSYEQYF
TRBD1	TRBJ1-2	TRBV7-2	NA	TGTGCCAGCAGCACCGACAGGGGGCTAGACTATGGCTACACCTTC	CASSTDRGLDYGYTF
NA	TRBJ1-1	TRBV10-1	NA	TGCGCCAGCAGTGAGAGGACTTTGAACACTGAAGCTTTCTTT	CASSERTLNTEAFF
NA	TRBJ2-2	TRBV6-1	NA	TGTGCCAGCAGTGAAAGTACCACGGAGCTGTTTTTT	CASSESTTELFF
TRBD2	TRBJ2-5	TRBV10-1	NA	TGCGCCAGCAGTGACCGACCCTTAGGACTAGCGCAAGAGACCCAGTACTTC	CASSDRPLGLAQETQYF
NA	TRBJ2-5	TRBV10-3	NA	TGTGCCATCAGTGAGGGGCAGGGGATGTTAAAGACCCAGTACTTC	CAISEGQGMLKTQYF
NA	TRBJ2-7	TRBV28	NA	TGTGCCAGCACCGTAAGCAGCTCCTACGAGCAGTACTTC	CASTVSSSYEQYF
TRBD2	TRBJ2-7	TRBV11-2	NA	TGTGCCAGCAGCATCGGACTAGCGGGAGTAGGGTACGAGCAGTACTTC	CASSIGLAGVGYEQYF
NA	TRBJ2-5	TRBV5-4	once	TGTGCCAGCAGCTTGGGGAGTGGACTGCAAGAGACCCAGTACTTC	CASSLGSGLQETQYF
NA	TRBJ2-7	TRBV11-2	NA	TGTGCCAGCAGGGGACAAGTCGAGCAGTACTTC	CASRGQVEQYF
TRBD2	TRBJ2-1	TRBV6-1	NA	TGTGCCAGCAGGAGCGGGAGGTATGAGCAGTTCTTC	CASRSGRYEQFF
TRBD2	TRBJ2-7	TRBV10-3	once	TGTGCCATCAGTGAGTCAACGGGGGGTGGGGACGAGCAGTACTTC	CAISESTGGGDEQYF
NA	TRBJ1-1	TRBV19	once	TGTGCCAGTAGTATTTTCGACAGGCCGAACACTGAAGCTTTCTTT	CASSIFDRPNTEAFF
NA	TRBJ2-7	TRBV6-1	NA	TGTGCCAGCAGTGGGACAGCCTACGAGCAGTACTTC	CASSGTAYEQYF
NA	TRBJ2-1	TRBV18	few	TGTGCCAGCTCACCACCTAGCGGTAATGAAGAGCAGTTCTTC	CASSPPSGNEEQFF
TRBD1	TRBJ2-7	TRBV7-2	few	TGTGCCAGCAGGGTAGGGGGCGGCTCCTACGAGCAGTACTTC	CASRVGGGSYEQYF
TRBD1	TRBJ2-1	TRBV5-1	NA	TGCGCCAGCAGCTGGGGACAGACCTACAATGAGCAGTTCTTC	CASSWGQTYNEQFF
TRBD2	TRBJ2-7	TRBV19	NA	TGTGCCAGTAGTATGCCAGCGGGAGGGACTCCCGGCGAGCAGTACTTC	CASSMPAGGTPGEQYF
TRBD1	TRBJ1-2	TRBV5-4	NA	TGTGCCAGCAGCTGGGTCCCCGGGACAGAAACTTACACCTTC	CASSWVPGTETYTF
TRBD1	TRBJ1-4	TRBV15	few	TGTGCCACCAGCAGAGAAAAGAGCGGGACAGGGGGAATTTTAGGTGAAAAACTGTTTTTT	CATSREKSGTGGILGEKLFF
NA	TRBJ1-4	TRBV10-3	few	TGTGCCATCAGTGACCCCCAAGACAGGCTAGCAACTAATGAAAAACTGTTTTTT	CAISDPQDRLATNEKLFF
NA	TRBJ2-1	TRBV20-1	NA	TGCAGTGCCTCCTCGAACAATGAGCAGTTCTTC	CSASSNNEQFF
NA	TRBJ1-1	TRBV5-6	NA	TGTGCCAGCAGCTTGGCCGAGCCCACTGAAGCTTTCTTT	CASSLAEPTEAFF
NA	TRBJ2-1	TRBV7-8	NA	TGTGCCAGCAGACCGGTAGGGTACTATGAGCAGTTCTTC	CASRPVGYYEQFF
NA	TRBJ2-1	TRBV28	NA	TGTGCCAGCAGTTACGAAGTGGATCTGGAGCAGTTCTTC	CASSYEVDLEQFF
NA	TRBJ2-6	TRBV5-8	NA	TGTGCCAGCAGCTACGACGATTATGGGGCCAACGTCCTGACTTTC	CASSYDDYGANVLTF
TRBD2	TRBJ2-1	TRBV5-4	NA	TGTGCCAGCAGCCGGGGGACTAGCGGGAGATTTTCCGGGTACAATGAGCAGTTCTTC	CASSRGTSGRFSGYNEQFF
NA	TRBJ2-1	TRBV10-1	NA	TGCGCCAGCAGTGACTCTAGCGCCAGGTGGCAGTTCTTC	CASSDSSARWQFF
TRBD1	TRBJ1-1	TRBV25-1	NA	TGTGCCAGCAGTGAACCACGGACAGGCGCAGAAGCTTTCTTT	CASSEPRTGAEAFF
NA	TRBJ2-1	TRBV6-1	NA	TGTGCCAGCAGTGATGGGATAGCAAAGCAGTTCTTC	CASSDGIAKQFF
TRBD2	TRBJ2-5	TRBV28	NA	TGTGCCAGCAGTTTATACGGGAGGCCAGAGCAAGAGACCCAGTACTTC	CASSLYGRPEQETQYF